The sequence of this TCR beta chain was determined in a study of breast tumors, draining lymph nodes, adjacent tissues. Findings of the study overall: Compared with basal-like, luminal-like tumors shared significantly more repertoire with nontumor tissue. Compared with lymph nodes, tumors were less diverse; compared with nontumor tissue, more.

This CDR3 has 17 residues. Looked up from germline, CDR1 is LGHNA and CDR2 is YNFKEQ. After removal of 4 bases from V and 2 bases from J, the junction contained 8 bases not matched to a gene. TCRdb reprocessed the multiplex PCR reads via MiXCR and lists one record per CDR3 protein. The sample contains under 250,000 distinct CDR3 sequences, 32% of which appear only once. The table lists this clonotype with many counts. What it binds is unknown. The lymph nodes were axillary draining lymph nodes from breast cancer patients. The chain uses TRBV4-2 and TRBJ2-2, with 9 positions matching TRBD1. The sequenced sample was axillary lymph node tissue. This clonotype was sampled from a female donor with breast cancer. Some clones in this sample may be carry-over from other donors' samples. The CDR3 sequence is CASSRQTGGLNTGELFF. CDR3 sequence (DNA): TGTGCCAGCAGCCGCCAGACAGGGGGTTTAAACACCGGGGAGCTGTTTTTT.